The 8 T cell receptor beta chains reported below all come from one sample, sequenced in a study of blood T cell repertoires in COVID-19. Libraries were prepared by immunoSEQ multiplex PCR; TCRdb keeps only in-frame clonotypes and omits some of them. The sample lists about 110,000 clones, roughly four fifths occurring once. Sequencing used peripheral blood. These receptors were obtained from a woman between 65 and 79 years old with acute or convalescent COVID-19.

J is TRBJ1-6 and V is TRBV27; D is possibly TRBD1 (5 bases). The CDR3 length is 17 residues. Germline V gives CDR1 MNHEY, CDR2 SMNVEV (reference sequence). Trimming removed 5 bases at V and 9 bases at J, with 23 bases between. This CDR3 reads CASSLHRGPSRTSPLHF. In DNA, the CDR3 is TGTGCCAGCAGTCTCCATAGGGGCCCCTCGAGGACTTCACCCCTCCACTTT.

This rearrangement joins TRBV10-3 to TRBJ1-6, with TRBD1 as a possible D gene (5 bases). Germline assignment: CDR1 ENHRY and CDR2 SYGVKD. V lost 5 bases, J lost 3 bases, and 8 bases lay in between. The CDR3 loop spans 14 amino acids. This CDR3 is CAISRGDYNSPLHF. DNA for the CDR3: TGTGCCATCAGTCGGGGGGACTATAATTCACCCCTCCACTTT.

The rearrangement uses TRBV13 and TRBJ2-1, with D possibly being TRBD1 (5 bases). The CDR3 covers 14 residues. CDR1 PRHDT and CDR2 FYEKMQ come from the germline V gene (reference sequence). Trimming removed 7 bases from V and 6 bases from J, with 16 bases in between. The CDR3 coding sequence is TGTGCCAGCAAATCTCGCTTGGGGCGCAATGAGCAGTTCTTC. Encoded protein: CASKSRLGRNEQFF. The whole variable domain, remainder taken from reference TRBV13 and TRBJ2-1, is AAGVIQSPRHLIKEKRETATLKCYPIPRHDTVYWYQQGPGQDPQFLISFYEKMQSDKGSIPDRFSAQQFSDYHSELNMSSLELGDSALYFCASKSRLGRNEQFFGPGTRLTVL.

The rearrangement joins TRBV7-6 to TRBJ2-6; D might be TRBD1 (5 bases). The germline gives CDR1 SGHVS, CDR2 FNYEAQ. The CDR3 consists of 17 residues. V lost 2 bases and J 0 bases, leaving 11 bases between the germline ends. The CDR3 region is CASSLTDSFSGANVLTF. The CDR3 region has the DNA TGTGCCAGCAGCTTAACCGACAGCTTCTCTGGGGCCAACGTCCTGACTTTC.

This clone was observed a single time. The J gene is TRBJ2-2, the V gene TRBV5-1, with D tentatively TRBD1 (6 bases). The ends were cut back, 0 bases at V and 6 bases at J, with 12 bases in the middle. CDR1 is SGHRS and CDR2 is YFSETQ in the germline V gene. This CDR3 region has 15 residues. CDR3 protein: CASSLAGRGSGELFF. The CDR3 coding sequence is TGCGCCAGCAGCTTGGCCGGCAGGGGTTCCGGGGAGCTGTTTTTT.

The chain employs TRBV28 and TRBJ2-1; 12 positions match TRBD2. The CDR3 contains 17 residues. Germline trimming cut 2 bases from V and 3 bases from J; bases unmatched to any gene: 5. The V gene's germline CDR1 is MDHEN and CDR2 SYDVKM. The CDR3: CASSLGLAGGNYNEQFF. CDR3 DNA sequence: TGTGCCAGCAGTTTAGGGCTAGCGGGAGGGAACTACAATGAGCAGTTCTTC.

J is TRBJ2-3 and V is TRBV4-3; D is ambiguous. The CDR3 is 17 amino acids. V was pared by 2 bases and J by 2 bases, with 17 bases between. Germline lookup yields CDR1 LGHNA and CDR2 YSLEER. CDR3 in DNA: TGCGCCAGCAGCCAATTCACCCCAGGATCATCCACAGATACGCAGTATTTT. Amino acids: CASSQFTPGSSTDTQYF.

The chain recombines TRBV28 with TRBJ1-4; tentatively, D is TRBD1 (5 bases). The germline V gene encodes CDR1 MDHEN and CDR2 SYDVKM. The CDR3 runs 14 residues. V was cut by 3 bases and J by 6 bases, with 11 bases left in between. The CDR3, as DNA: TGTGCCAGCAGTTTTTTGGGGGGTTATGAAAAACTGTTTTTT. Translation: CASSFLGGYEKLFF.